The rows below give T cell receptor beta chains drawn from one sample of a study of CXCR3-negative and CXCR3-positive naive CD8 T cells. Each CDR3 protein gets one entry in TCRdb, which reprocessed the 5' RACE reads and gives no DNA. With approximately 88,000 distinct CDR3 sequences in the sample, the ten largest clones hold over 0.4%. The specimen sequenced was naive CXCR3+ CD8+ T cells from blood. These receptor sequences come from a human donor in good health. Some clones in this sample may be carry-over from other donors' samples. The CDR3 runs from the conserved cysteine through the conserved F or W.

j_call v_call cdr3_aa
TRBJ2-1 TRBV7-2 CASSFSGLAVYNEQFF
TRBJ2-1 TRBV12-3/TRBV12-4 CASSQDRGVLNEQFF
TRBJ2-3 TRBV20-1 CSARDWLAAGSTDTQYF
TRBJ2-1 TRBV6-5 CASSYFQGYNEQFF
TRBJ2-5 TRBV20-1 CSARDLTSGDQETQYF
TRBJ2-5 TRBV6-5 CASSLLAGEETQYF
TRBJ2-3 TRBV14 CASSLSGRDTQYF
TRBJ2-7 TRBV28 CASNRGYEQYF
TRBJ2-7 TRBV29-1 CSVVLTQGRDEQYF
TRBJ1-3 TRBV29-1 CSVEDMDTIYF
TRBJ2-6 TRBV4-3 CASSQDQTAGANVLTF
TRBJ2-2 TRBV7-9 CASSRKNTGELFF
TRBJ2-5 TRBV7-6 CASSSTRGGETQYF
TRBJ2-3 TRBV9 CASSAGTGITDTQYF
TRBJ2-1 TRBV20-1 CSARDSLAGGPYNEQFF
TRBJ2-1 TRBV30 CAWSVSAGGWNEQFF
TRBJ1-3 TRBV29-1 CSAADSGNTIYF
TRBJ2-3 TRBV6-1 CASSSSSWNTQYF
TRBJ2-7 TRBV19 CASSNSPYEQYF
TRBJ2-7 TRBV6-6 CASALAGTYEQYF
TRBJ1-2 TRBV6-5 CASSYSLDYGYTF
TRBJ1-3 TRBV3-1 CASSQPSTASQASGNTIYF
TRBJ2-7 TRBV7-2 CASSLGPVGFYEQYF
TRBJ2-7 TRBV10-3 CAISESWTSGRVEQYF
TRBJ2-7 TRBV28 CASSFSRDRGYEQYF
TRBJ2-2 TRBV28 CASSLGAGGFTPLTGELFF
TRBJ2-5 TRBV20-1 CSAFRTSGEETQYF
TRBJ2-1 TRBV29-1 CSPRRGAYNEQFF
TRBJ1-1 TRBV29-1 CSVEVGIQAFF
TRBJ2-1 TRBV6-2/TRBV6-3 CASSYGREQFF
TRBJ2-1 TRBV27 CASSLPGTSGYNEQFF
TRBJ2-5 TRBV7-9 CASSLTGSETQYF
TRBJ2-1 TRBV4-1 CASSPMGSSYNEQFF
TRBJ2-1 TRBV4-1 CASSQDIRVGIHNEQFF
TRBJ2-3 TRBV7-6 CASSPDRGDTDTQYF
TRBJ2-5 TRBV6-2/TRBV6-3 CASNPSPLRETQYF
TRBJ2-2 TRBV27 CASSLVWGSNTGELFF
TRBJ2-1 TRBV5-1 CASSPWRRSYNEQFF
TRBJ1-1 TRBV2 CASSTGTDVGGAFF
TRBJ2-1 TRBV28 CASSFSSGGADEQFF
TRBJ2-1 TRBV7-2 CASSLTFGRVRGTNEQFF
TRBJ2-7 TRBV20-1 CSASASDSYEQYF
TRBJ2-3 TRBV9 CASSVGGASTDTQYF
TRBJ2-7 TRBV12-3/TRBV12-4 CASSLAAGIHEQYF
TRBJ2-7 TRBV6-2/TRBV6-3 CASSPATGRENEQYF
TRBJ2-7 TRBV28 CASSFSRQGLSYEQYF
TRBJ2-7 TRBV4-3 CASSRGVSYEQYF
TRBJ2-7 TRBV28 CASSGGTLAYEQYF
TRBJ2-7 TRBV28 CASQTEGGYEQYF
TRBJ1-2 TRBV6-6 CASSYEGMNYGYTF
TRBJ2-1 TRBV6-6 CASSYVRDRTNEQFF
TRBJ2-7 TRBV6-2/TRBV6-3 CARPCSDEQYF
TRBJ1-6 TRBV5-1 CASSSRGQEDNSPLHF
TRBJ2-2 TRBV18 CASSLTDTGELFF
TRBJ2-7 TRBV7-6 CASSLEGLAGATYEQYF